This T cell receptor (beta chain) was identified during a study of T cell responses to AZD1222 COVID-19 vaccine (dated by TCRdb to about 2021). In terms of the full investigation: AZD1222 recipients with second doses at about 4 weeks or about 12 weeks were pooled, because spike-specific TCR depth and breadth did not differ between schedules. TCR sequencing covered about 230 trial participants: some 210 given two doses of AZD1222 and 26 given two doses of MenACWY control vaccine. Trial participants were enrolled by age into 18-55, 56-69 and 70-plus year subgroups, with around 150, 28 and 57 TCR-sequenced participants respectively.

Broader findings and caveats from the paper: Only five or six AZD1222 recipients were SARS-CoV-2 seropositive at baseline, limiting conclusions about previously exposed vaccinees. Vaccine-associated CD4 TCRs spanned the whole spike protein, with dominant responses in regions 160-218 and 743-854. Participants were mostly white British and included more females than males, and it was suggested by the authors that clonal diversity may have been underestimated. In the small 56-69-year group, the increase in depth fell short of significance, most likely because of low power. Because no day 14 peak-response samples were available, repertoires were characterized only after the peak T cell response. After two AZD1222 doses, spike-specific TCR breadth and depth were significantly higher than at day 0 and than in MenACWY recipients. Epitopes outside the regions mutated in the B.1.351 and B.1.1.7 variants were reportedly recognized by nearly half of the unique spike-specific TCRs.

The CDR3 regions of human TCRbeta chains were subjected to immunosequencing. The authors' analysis ran thus. Repertoire TCRs were matched against a reference library of SARS-CoV-2-specific TCRs generated with the MIRA antigen-specificity platform. Breadth was defined as the fraction of unique TCRs that were SARS-CoV-2-associated. Depth was defined as the fraction of total T cells that were SARS-CoV-2-associated. Using the MIRA data, each spike-specific TCR was mapped to the spike region that the TCR reacts to and placed in a CD4 or CD8 class. Log10-transformed breadth and depth values were compared by one-way ANOVA with Sidak's multiple comparisons tests. The table comes from immuneACCESS by way of TCRdb, which keeps in-frame sequences with V and J called. Part of the clones is missing from these tables; in studies checked, under half for an unresolved V gene and the rest for unknown reasons. Clone size and the V and J calls come from that table; the DNA yielded D and trimming. Recorded for this sample are about 140,000 clones; about four fifths of them occurred a single time. Roughly 3.9% of the sample rests with the top ten.

The CDR3 goes from the cysteine to the phenylalanine over 15 residues. Just the 45-base CDR3 DNA is kept, in frame starting at base 1. The junction shows trimming of 2 bases on V and 7 bases on J, and the gene matches do not reach 7 bases of it. The CDR1 and CDR2 encoded by the germline V gene are SGHTA and FQGNSA. This clone was recorded a few times. Its binding antigen is unknown. No much larger clone is present one base from it, and per-base qualities are unavailable. The sample's time point, from its label and the paper: baseline before first vaccination. The vaccinee samples were drawn from two UK trials, COV001 and COV002, one of which was a single-blind randomized controlled phase 2/3 trial testing AZD1222 (ChAdOx1 nCoV-19) in healthy adults. For TCRbeta chain sequencing, PBMC samples from trial participants were taken at day 0 and at day 28 after the second dose.

Sequencing was performed on peripheral blood, taken on day 0 of AZD1222 vaccination. The TCR comes from an adult in good health. The rearranged segments are TRBV7-2 and TRBJ1-2, with TRBD1 identical over 10 junction bases. The CDR3 reads as follows: CASSLIDRGQSGYTF. In nucleotides, the sequence is TGTGCCAGCAGCTTAATCGACAGGGGGCAGAGTGGCTACACCTTC.